Below are 10 T cell receptor beta chains sequenced from a single sample in a study of blood T cell repertoires in COVID-19. Data came from immunoSEQ multiplex PCR; TCRdb stores just in-frame clones and leaves some out. The top ten clones hold more than 3% of a sample with under 150,000 clones, more than 90% of them seen once. Material for sequencing was peripheral blood. The receptors shown here come from a man aged 45-60 years with active COVID-19.

CDR3 in DNA: TGTGCCAGCAGCCAGGACAGACAAGAGACCCAGTACTTC. Amino acid sequence: CASSQDRQETQYF. This rearrangement joins TRBV7-9 to TRBJ2-5; weak D call: TRBD1 (6 bases). From germline, CDR1 is SEHNR and CDR2 FQNEAQ (reference sequence). The CDR3 contains 13 residues. V was trimmed by 5 bases and J by 2 bases, leaving 9 bases between them. Supplemented by reference TRBV7-9 and TRBJ2-5, the full variable domain reads DTGVSQNPRHKITKRGQNVTFRCDPISEHNRLYWYRQTLGQGPEFLTYFQNEAQLEKSRLLSDRFSAERPKGSFSTLEIQRTEQGDSAMYLCASSQDRQETQYFGPGTRLLVL.

The genes are TRBV30 and TRBJ1-2; no reliable D call. The CDR3 covers 11 residues. Germline V gene lookup returns CDR1 GTSNPN and CDR2 SVGIG (reference sequence). V was cut by 5 bases and J by 6 bases, with 10 bases left in between. The CDR3 loop reads CAWEAPHGYTF. CDR3 sequence (DNA): TGTGCCTGGGAAGCTCCCCATGGCTACACCTTC. The full variable domain, its missing parts supplied by reference TRBV30 and TRBJ1-2, is SQTIHQWPATLVQPVGSPLSLECTVEGTSNPNLYWYRQAAGRGLQLLFYSVGIGQISSEVPQNLSASRPQDRQFILSSKKLLLSDSGFYLCAWEAPHGYTFGSGTRLTVV.

The chain joins TRBV9 to TRBJ1-2; D is uncertain. The CDR3 totals 14 residues. Trimming took 0 bases from V and 1 from J, leaving 7 bases between them. CDR1 and CDR2 from the germline V gene are SGDLS and YYNGEE. The CDR3 reads CASSVVGGNYGYTF. CDR3 coding DNA: TGTGCCAGCAGCGTAGTTGGAGGTAACTATGGCTACACCTTC.

The CDR3 DNA follows: TGTGCCAGCAGCCGACAGGGGATAATGAGCTCTGGAAACACCATATATTTT. This translates into CASSRQGIMSSGNTIYF. This chain links TRBV6-6 with TRBJ1-3; TRBD1 matches 8 bases. The CDR3 totals 17 residues. From germline, CDR1 is MNHNY and CDR2 SVGAGI (reference sequence). V dropped 6 bases and J dropped 0; count of bases not matched to a gene: 10.

A few counts support this clone. V gene TRBV3-1 (or the pseudogene TRBV3-2) combines with J gene TRBJ1-3; possibly TRBD1 for D (5 bases). Germline V gene lookup returns CDR1 LGHDT and CDR2 YNNKEL (reference sequence). V was trimmed by 4 bases and J by 1 base, leaving 14 bases between them. This CDR3 is 16 amino acids long. Here the CDR3 DNA reads TGTGCCAGCAGCCCTAGGGACTTAATGTCTGGAAACACCATATATTTT. Translated, it gives CASSPRDLMSGNTIYF.

The rearrangement links TRBV6-5 to TRBJ1-1; no firm D call. Trimming took off 6 bases at V and 6 bases at J, with 11 bases between the two ends. Germline CDR1 and CDR2: MNHEY and SVGAGI. The CDR3 sequence is 12 residues long. The CDR3 is CASRSRGPEAFF. CDR3 nucleotide sequence: TGTGCCAGCAGGTCCCGGGGTCCTGAAGCTTTCTTT.

CDR3 DNA sequence: TGCGCCAGCAGCCAAGCCCCGACTAGCGGGGGGCACAATGAGCAGTTCTTC. Encoded protein: CASSQAPTSGGHNEQFF. This chain joins TRBV4-1 and TRBJ2-1, with 13 nucleotides matching TRBD2. CDR3 length: 17 residues. V shed 1 base, J shed 5 bases, and the junction held 5 bases outside the gene matches. CDR1 MGHRA and CDR2 YSYEKL come from the germline V gene.

Worth noting for this clone: The same CDR3 arises from other DNA sequences in this sample as well. V is TRBV12-3 or TRBV12-4 and J is TRBJ1-5; D is undetermined. The CDR3 loop spans 13 amino acids. V was clipped by 3 bases and J by 3 bases, with 6 bases between them. The CDR3 is CASSFGINQPQHF. The CDR3 nucleotides read TGTGCCAGCAGTTTTGGCATCAATCAGCCCCAGCATTTT.

J is TRBJ2-7 and V is TRBV6-2 or TRBV6-3; D uncertain. Germline CDR1 reads MNHEY; CDR2 reads SVGEGT. The CDR3 covers 13 residues. Between the trimmed V and J ends, which lost 6 bases and 0 bases, there was a span of 9 bases. CDR3 loop: CASSHPSSYEQYV. As DNA, the CDR3 is TGTGCCAGCAGCCACCCGAGCTCCTACGAGCAGTACGTC.

This chain uses TRBV3-1 (or the pseudogene TRBV3-2) with TRBJ2-1; TRBD2 might be the D (6 bases). This CDR3 is built from 14 residues. Trimming removed 2 bases from V and 2 bases from J, with 7 bases in between. CDR1 is LGHDT and CDR2 is YNNKEL in the germline V gene (reference sequence). This CDR3 is CASSQTGAYNEQFF. Here the CDR3 DNA reads TGTGCCAGCAGCCAAACGGGAGCCTACAATGAGCAGTTCTTC.